This T cell receptor (beta chain) was sequenced during a study of OX40 agonist ivuxolimab in advanced cancers. Study-level points and caveats: Among the lowest peripheral clonal expansion occurred in 0.1-3.0 mg/kg partial responders.

This clone showed up just once. The antigen remains undetermined. Germline V gives CDR1 PRHDT, CDR2 FYEKMQ (reference sequence). V was trimmed by 4 bases and J by 7 bases, leaving 10 bases between them. The CDR3 sequence is 13 residues long. Generated by immunoSEQ multiplex PCR, the TCRdb table keeps only in-frame clones and is missing some. The sample holds approximately 40,000 clones, approximately 85% seen once. V gene TRBV13 combines with J gene TRBJ1-4, with D perhaps matching TRBD1 (6 bases). Material: CD4+ or CD8+ T cells sorted from blood, obtained in a trial of the OX40 agonist ivuxolimab. The TCR was taken from an adult with an advanced solid tumor such as melanoma, head and neck, liver or kidney cancer. The CDR3 DNA follows: TGTGCCAGCAGCTCGGGGGGGGCTGAAAAACTGTTTTTT. It codes for CASSSGGAEKLFF.